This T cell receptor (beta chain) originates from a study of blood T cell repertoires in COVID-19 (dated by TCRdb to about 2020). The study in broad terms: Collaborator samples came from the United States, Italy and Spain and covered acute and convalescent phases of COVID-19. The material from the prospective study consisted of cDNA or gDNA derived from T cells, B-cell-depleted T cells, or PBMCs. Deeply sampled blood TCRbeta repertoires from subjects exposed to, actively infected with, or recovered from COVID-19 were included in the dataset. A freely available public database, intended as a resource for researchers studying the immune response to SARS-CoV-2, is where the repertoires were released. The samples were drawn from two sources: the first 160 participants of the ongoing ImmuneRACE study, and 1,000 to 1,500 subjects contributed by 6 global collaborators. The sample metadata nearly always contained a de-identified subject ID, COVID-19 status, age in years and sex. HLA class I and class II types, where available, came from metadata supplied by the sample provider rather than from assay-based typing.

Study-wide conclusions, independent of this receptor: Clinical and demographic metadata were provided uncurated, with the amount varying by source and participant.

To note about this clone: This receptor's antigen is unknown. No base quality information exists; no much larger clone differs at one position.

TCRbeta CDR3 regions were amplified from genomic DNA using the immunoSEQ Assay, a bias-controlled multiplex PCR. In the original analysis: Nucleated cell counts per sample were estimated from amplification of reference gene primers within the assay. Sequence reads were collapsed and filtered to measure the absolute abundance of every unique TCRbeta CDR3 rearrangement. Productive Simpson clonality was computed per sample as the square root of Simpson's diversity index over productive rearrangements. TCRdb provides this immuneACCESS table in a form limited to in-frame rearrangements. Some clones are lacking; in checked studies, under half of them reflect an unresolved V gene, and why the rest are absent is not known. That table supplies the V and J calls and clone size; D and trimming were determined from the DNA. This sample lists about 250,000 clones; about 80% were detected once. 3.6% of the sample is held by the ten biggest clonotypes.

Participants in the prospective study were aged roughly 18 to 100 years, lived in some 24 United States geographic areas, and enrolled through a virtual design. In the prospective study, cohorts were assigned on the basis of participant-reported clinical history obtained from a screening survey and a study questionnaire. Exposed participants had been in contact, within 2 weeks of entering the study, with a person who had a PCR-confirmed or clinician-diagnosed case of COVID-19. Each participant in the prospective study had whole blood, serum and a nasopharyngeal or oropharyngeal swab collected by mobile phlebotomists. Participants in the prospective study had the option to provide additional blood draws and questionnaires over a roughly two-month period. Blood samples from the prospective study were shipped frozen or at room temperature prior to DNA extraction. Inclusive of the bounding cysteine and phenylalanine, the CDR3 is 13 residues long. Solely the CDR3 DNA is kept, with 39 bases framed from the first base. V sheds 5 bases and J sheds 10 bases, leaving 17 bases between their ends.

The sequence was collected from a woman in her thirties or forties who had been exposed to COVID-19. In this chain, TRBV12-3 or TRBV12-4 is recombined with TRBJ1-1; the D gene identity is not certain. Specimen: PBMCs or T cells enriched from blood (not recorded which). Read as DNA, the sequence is TGTGCCAGCAGTCTTGGTACGGCCCGGGGAGCTTTCTTT. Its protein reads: CASSLGTARGAFF.